A single sample is the source of the 26 T cell receptor beta chains below, sequenced in a study of shared clonotypes between healthy human individuals. TCRdb keeps only in-frame clones here, not all; method: immunoSEQ multiplex PCR. Of roughly 2,000,000 clones in the sample, about 94% were seen once. Selected positively for CCR7 and CD45RO-negative, naive CD8 cells excluded terminally differentiated effector memory CD45RA+ cells. Sequencing was carried out using naive CD8+ T cells sorted from blood. The receptors were sampled from a man aged 18-30 years in good health.

J is TRBJ1-2 and V is TRBV27; D gene ambiguous. The germline V gene has CDR1 MNHEY and CDR2 SMNVEV (reference sequence). CDR3 length: 17 amino acids. With 0 bases removed from V and 5 bases from J, the gap between germline ends came to 19 bases. The CDR3 bases are TGTGCCAGCAGTTTATCCTACCTCGAAGGTGGGGAATATGGCTACACCTTC. Its translation: CASSLSYLEGGEYGYTF.

The gene calls are TRBV5-4 and TRBJ2-5; TRBD2 aligns across 12 bases. Germline trimming cut 0 bases from V and 0 bases from J; bases unmatched to any gene: 3. The germline gives CDR1 SGHNT, CDR2 YYREEE (reference sequence). This CDR3 has 17 amino acids. CDR3 residues: CASSLGGLAGNQETQYF. The CDR3 DNA follows: TGTGCCAGCAGCTTGGGCGGACTAGCGGGGAACCAAGAGACCCAGTACTTC. Based on the CDR3 plus reference TRBV5-4 and TRBJ2-5, the full variable domain is ETGVTQSPTHLIKTRGQQVTLRCSSQSGHNTVSWYQQALGQGPQFIFQYYREEENGRGNFPPRFSGLQFPNYSSELNVNALELDDSALYLCASSLGGLAGNQETQYFGPGTRLLVL.

The V gene is TRBV7-9, the J gene TRBJ1-6; D perhaps matches TRBD1 (5 bases). Looked up from germline, CDR1 is SEHNR and CDR2 is FQNEAQ (reference sequence). The CDR3 covers 18 residues. V lost 0 bases and J lost 5, with 17 bases in between. The CDR3 protein is CASSLAGVLAGNNSPLHF. In DNA form, the CDR3 reads TGTGCCAGCAGCTTAGCGGGCGTTTTAGCAGGGAATAATTCACCCCTCCACTTT. The variable domain in full, completed from reference TRBV7-9 and TRBJ1-6, reads DTGVSQNPRHKITKRGQNVTFRCDPISEHNRLYWYRQTLGQGPEFLTYFQNEAQLEKSRLLSDRFSAERPKGSFSTLEIQRTEQGDSAMYLCASSLAGVLAGNNSPLHFGNGTRLTVT.

The genes are TRBV7-2 and TRBJ2-1; no definite D call. The V and J ends lost 2 bases and 4 bases respectively, with 12 bases between them. Per the germline V gene, CDR1 is SGHTA and CDR2 is FQGNSA. This CDR3 has 15 amino acids. Here the CDR3 reads CASSLMVVGYNEQFF. CDR3 sequence (DNA): TGTGCCAGCAGCTTAATGGTGGTGGGGTACAATGAGCAGTTCTTC.

The V call is TRBV29-1, the J call TRBJ2-1; a possible D gene is TRBD2 (6 bases). CDR1 and CDR2 from the germline V gene are SQVTM and ANQGSEA. The ends were cut back, 4 bases at V and 13 bases at J, with 14 bases in the middle. This CDR3 spans 11 amino acids. This chain's CDR3 is CSVVSGGDQFF. CDR3 nucleotides: TGCAGCGTTGTGAGCGGAGGGGACCAGTTCTTC.

This chain connects TRBV7-6 to TRBJ2-2; D unclear. CDR3 length equals 16 residues. CDR1 is SGHVS, CDR2 FNYEAQ, per germline. V lost 5 bases and J 4 bases, leaving 17 bases between the germline ends. The CDR3 bases are TGTGCCAGCAGCCCAAGGTCCGCAGCCAGCACCGGGGAGCTGTTTTTT. Translation gives CASSPRSAASTGELFF.

Concerning this clone: The junction differs from germline at one of its ends, possibly a read error. The chain employs TRBV7-2 and TRBJ2-3, with D unclear. The CDR3 loop spans 15 amino acids. CDR1 is SGHTA, CDR2 FQGNSA, per germline. CDR3 amino acids: CASTDLPPKTDAQYF. Written as DNA, the CDR3 is TGTGCCAGCACCGACCTACCACCTAAAACAGATGCGCAGTATTTT.

The CDR3 bases are TGTGCCAGCAGCTTAGCCGAGCGGGAGGGCACGTCCTACGAGCAGTACTTC. It codes for CASSLAEREGTSYEQYF. The chain recombines TRBV7-8 with TRBJ2-7, with 10 nucleotides matching TRBD2. From germline, CDR1 is SGHVS and CDR2 FQNEAQ. V trimming: 0 bases; J trimming: 1 base; junction bases outside the gene matches: 6. CDR3 length equals 17 residues. The complete variable domain, with remaining parts taken from reference TRBV7-8 and TRBJ2-7, reads GAGVSQSPRYKVAKRGQDVALRCDPISGHVSLFWYQQALGQGPEFLTYFQNEAQLDKSGLPSDRFFAERPEGSVSTLKIQRTQQEDSAVYLCASSLAEREGTSYEQYFGPGTRLTVT.

The rearrangement uses TRBV18 and TRBJ1-3; D may be TRBD1 (5 bases). Germline V gives CDR1 KGHSH, CDR2 LQKENI. The V end was cut by 6 bases, the J end by 2 bases, with 11 bases between. This CDR3 has 14 amino acids. The CDR3 sequence: CASSDIATGNTIYF. The CDR3 nucleotides read TGTGCCAGCTCGGACATAGCGACTGGAAACACCATATATTTT.

The V call is TRBV5-6, the J call TRBJ1-2; D unclear. Between the trimmed V and J ends, which lost 0 bases and 3 bases, there was a span of 6 bases. This CDR3 region has 13 residues. Germline V lookup: CDR1 SGHDT, CDR2 YYEEEE. DNA for the CDR3: TGTGCCAGCAGCTTGGGGGATTACTATGGCTACACCTTC. Protein sequence: CASSLGDYYGYTF.

The chain uses TRBV9 and TRBJ2-5; TRBD1 or TRBD2 may be the D gene (5 bases each). The CDR3 runs 13 residues. The germline V gene encodes CDR1 SGDLS and CDR2 YYNGEE. V was clipped by 4 bases and J by 8 bases, with 15 bases between them. This CDR3 is CASSPGTLGTQYF. The CDR3 DNA sequence: TGTGCCAGCAGCCCCGGGACCCTGGGAACCCAGTACTTC.

The chain is built from TRBV2 and TRBJ1-1; perhaps TRBD1 as D (5 bases). The ends were cut back, 8 bases at V and 1 base at J, with 8 bases in the middle. Germline CDR1 reads SNHLY; CDR2 reads FYNNEI. CDR3 length: 12 amino acids. CDR3 nucleotide sequence: TGTGCCAGCCTGACAGAGAACACTGAAGCTTTCTTT. As protein: CASLTENTEAFF.

This clone was picked up one time. The gene calls are TRBV7-9 and TRBJ2-7; 11 bases line up with TRBD2. The V gene's germline CDR1 is SEHNR and CDR2 FQNEAQ (reference sequence). Unmatched junction bases numbered 6, after V lost 1 base and J lost 7 bases. The CDR3 is 15 residues long. The CDR3 DNA follows: TGTGCCAGCAGCTTAGTCACTAGCGGGAGAAGGGAGCAGTACTTC. Amino acids: CASSLVTSGRREQYF.

This rearrangement joins TRBV9 to TRBJ1-3, with D tentatively TRBD1 (6 bases). Germline CDR1 SGDLS, CDR2 YYNGEE. Trimming left V 3 bases short and J 8 bases short, with 12 bases between. The CDR3 spans 13 residues. As DNA, the CDR3 is TGTGCCAGCAGCGGGGACAACGCCGACACCATATATTTT. Encoded protein: CASSGDNADTIYF.

This sequence joins TRBV7-9 and TRBJ1-3; D might be TRBD1 (5 bases). The germline V gene encodes CDR1 SEHNR and CDR2 FQNEAQ (reference sequence). The ends were cut back, 1 base at V and 0 bases at J, with 16 bases in the middle. The length of the CDR3 is 18 residues. The CDR3 reads CASSLELWGSNSGNTIYF. CDR3 nucleotides: TGTGCCAGCAGCTTAGAGCTTTGGGGCAGCAACTCTGGAAACACCATATATTTT.

The chain joins TRBV7-8 to TRBJ1-1; TRBD1 aligns across 11 bases. CDR1 is SGHVS, CDR2 FQNEAQ, per germline. CDR3 length: 17 residues. Trimming removed 5 bases from V and 5 bases from J; junction bases left unmatched: 13. The CDR3, as DNA: TGTGCCAGCAGCCTAACGACCGAGGGGACAGGGGGGACTGAAGCTTTCTTT. Its translation: CASSLTTEGTGGTEAFF.

This chain uses TRBV6-6 with TRBJ2-3, with TRBD1 matching 11 bases. Unmatched junction bases numbered 7, after V lost 5 bases and J lost 3 bases. From germline, CDR1 is MNHNY and CDR2 SVGAGI (reference sequence). The CDR3 has 16 amino acids. CDR3 protein: CASSTGTGGRTDTQYF. As DNA, the CDR3 is TGTGCCAGCAGTACCGGGACAGGGGGGCGAACAGATACGCAGTATTTT.

The count of this clone is one. The chain is built from TRBV5-1 and TRBJ2-2; unclear D gene. The germline V and J ends were trimmed by 2 bases and 2 bases, with 7 bases remaining between them. Germline values: CDR1 SGHRS, CDR2 YFSETQ. The CDR3 contains 14 residues. The CDR3 protein is CASSFFPNTGELFF. The CDR3 DNA sequence: TGCGCCAGCAGCTTTTTCCCAAACACCGGGGAGCTGTTTTTT.

The rearrangement uses TRBV11-3 and TRBJ1-3; D call uncertain. V shed 0 bases and J shed 2 bases, with 14 bases lying between them. CDR3 length equals 17 residues. Germline-derived CDR1 and CDR2 are SGHNT and YENEEA. CDR3 nucleotide sequence: TGTGCCAGCAGCTTAGACCTCGCTAGCCGCCCTGGAAACACCATATATTTT. Amino acid sequence: CASSLDLASRPGNTIYF. Full variable domain (remainder filled in from reference TRBV11-3 and TRBJ1-3): EAGVVQSPRYKIIEKKQPVAFWCNPISGHNTLYWYLQNLGQGPELLIRYENEEAVDDSQLPKDRFSAERLKGVDSTLKIQPAELGDSAVYLCASSLDLASRPGNTIYFGEGSWLTVV.

This chain connects TRBV7-2 to TRBJ2-2, with 10 bases matching TRBD2. Per germline, CDR1 SGHTA and CDR2 FQGNSA. V shed 3 bases, J shed 1 base, and the junction held 2 bases outside the gene matches. The CDR3 covers 16 residues. The CDR3 here is CASSFRTSGNTGELFF. The CDR3 region has the DNA TGTGCCAGCAGCTTTAGGACTAGCGGGAACACCGGGGAGCTGTTTTTT.

The chain combines TRBV28 with TRBJ1-2; a possible D gene is TRBD1 (5 bases). V lost 5 bases and J lost 8, with 18 bases in between. Germline V gives CDR1 MDHEN, CDR2 SYDVKM. This CDR3 has 14 residues. The CDR3 spells CASSPIGQGEGYTF. The CDR3 DNA follows: TGTGCCAGCAGTCCTATTGGGCAGGGTGAAGGCTACACCTTC.

The rearrangement joins TRBV21-1 to TRBJ2-3; the DNA was not used to check the table's D call, TRBD2. TRBV21-1 represents a pseudogene. This CDR3 spans 15 amino acids. The CDR3 protein is CASHIVVARTDTQYF. CDR3 DNA sequence: TGTGCCAGCCACATCGTGGTAGCGCGCACAGATACGCAGTATTTT.

The gene calls are TRBV29-1 and TRBJ2-5; TRBD1 aligns across 7 bases. V lost 7 bases, J lost 6 bases, and 8 bases stayed unmatched. CDR3 size: 12 residues. Germline values: CDR1 SQVTM, CDR2 ANQGSEA. The DNA for the CDR3 is TGCAGCGCACTGACAGGGTTGCAGACCCAGTACTTC. This encodes CSALTGLQTQYF.

The chain has TRBV6-6 and TRBJ2-7, with D possibly matching TRBD1 (5 bases). This CDR3 is built from 16 residues. Germline CDR1 and CDR2: MNHNY and SVGAGI (reference sequence). Trimming stripped 7 bases from V and 5 bases from J, with 24 bases between. CDR3 coding DNA: TGTGCCAGCACTCCCATAACTGGGCAGGGCGACCACGAGCAGTACTTC. It specifies CASTPITGQGDHEQYF.

This chain uses TRBV6-4 with TRBJ1-2, with no clear D. This CDR3 is 12 amino acids long. V lost 3 bases to trimming and J lost 7 bases, with 9 bases between them. Per germline, CDR1 MRHNA and CDR2 SNTAGT. CDR3: CASSEEGFGYTF. CDR3 nucleotide sequence: TGTGCCAGCAGTGAGGAAGGGTTTGGCTACACCTTC.

V is TRBV5-1 and J is TRBJ2-1; 8 bases agree with TRBD2. V lost 0 bases to trimming and J lost 4 bases; unmatched junction nucleotides: 12. Germline assignment: CDR1 SGHRS and CDR2 YFSETQ. This CDR3 contains 18 residues. The CDR3 sequence: CASSLGRGLAGQYNEQFF. The DNA for the CDR3 is TGCGCCAGCAGCTTGGGACGCGGCCTAGCGGGCCAATACAATGAGCAGTTCTTC.